This T cell receptor (beta chain) was obtained from a study of chemoradiotherapy in HPV16-positive cancers. As for the study in general: Functional T-cell assays on a couple of HPV16-positive patients' cells defined candidate HPV-specific clones and common TCR motifs. Notes on the study in general: Only a couple of HPV16-positive patients supplied the functional HPV-specificity definition. Better recurrence-free survival went with HPV-responsive T-cell expansion in HPV16-positive patients.

CDR3 size: 14 residues. V dropped 1 base and J dropped 4; count of bases not matched to a gene: 2. In germline, CDR1 is SGHRS, CDR2 YFSETQ. Generated by immunoSEQ multiplex PCR, the TCRdb table keeps only in-frame clones and is missing some. The sample has approximately 35,000 clones, approximately 90% seen once. Samples were taken several times over chemoradiotherapy. On this clone itself: As yet, its antigen is unknown.

This chain links TRBV5-1 with TRBJ1-3; 7 positions agree with TRBD1. The clonotype comes from a human donor with HPV-associated anogenital cancer. The sample in question was blood, obtained from a patient who underwent chemoradiotherapy. CDR3 sequence: CASSLTGDGNTIYF. The CDR3 DNA reads TGCGCCAGCAGCTTGACAGGGGACGGAAACACCATATATTTT.